Presented here are 8 T cell receptor beta chains from one specimen sequenced in a study of T cells in Graves' hyperthyroidism and ophthalmopathy. It was RNA transcripts that yielded the amplified TCR beta CDR3 regions. The HTBI primer set served for first-round RT-PCR of the TCR CDR3. TCRdb itself ran the multiplex PCR reads through MiXCR, one entry per CDR3 protein. The table lists 450,000 to 650,000 distinct CDR3 sequences, less than 25% of them singletons. Sequencing was carried out using blood. Receptors were obtained from a man younger than 30 with Graves' hyperthyroidism.

This clonotype was detected ten times or more. This rearrangement joins TRBV7-8 to TRBJ1-1; possible D gene TRBD1, 6 bases. In germline, CDR1 is SGHVS, CDR2 FQNEAQ. Deletions cut 5 bases from V and 1 base from J, with 14 bases between. CDR3 length equals 15 residues. CDR3 in DNA: TGTGCCAGCAGCCAAAATGGGGGACAGAACACTGAAGCTTTCTTT. It yields the protein CASSQNGGQNTEAFF.

There are many counts of this clonotype. V and J are TRBV24-1 and TRBJ2-7, with D unclear. Trimming took off 1 base at V and 1 base at J, with 7 bases between the two ends. The CDR3 totals 14 residues. Germline CDR1 KGHDR, CDR2 SFDVKD. Here the CDR3 reads CATSDLTDSYEQYF. DNA of the CDR3: TGTGCCACCAGTGATTTAACGGATTCCTACGAGCAGTACTTC.

This clonotype was detected many times. The chain recombines TRBV6-5 with TRBJ1-5; 9 bases are a match to TRBD1. CDR1 is MNHEY and CDR2 is SVGAGI in the germline V gene. This CDR3 is 15 amino acids long. The V gene end was trimmed by 1 base and the J gene end by 3 bases; junction bases not matched to a gene: 1. Here the CDR3 DNA reads TGTGCCAGCAGTTACTGGACAGGGGACAATCAGCCCCAGCATTTT. This sequence encodes CASSYWTGDNQPQHF.

This clonotype has at least ten counts. In DNA, the CDR3 is TGTGCCTGGAGTGCCGGCGCGAACACTGAAGCTTTCTTT. Its translation is CAWSAGANTEAFF. The J gene is TRBJ1-1, the V gene TRBV30; the D is unclear. The germline gives CDR1 GTSNPN, CDR2 SVGIG (reference sequence). Trimming cost V 1 base and J 1 base, with 7 bases left between them. CDR3 length equals 13 residues. Filled out from reference TRBV30 and TRBJ1-1, the complete variable domain reads SQTIHQWPATLVQPVGSPLSLECTVEGTSNPNLYWYRQAAGRGLQLLFYSVGIGQISSEVPQNLSASRPQDRQFILSSKKLLLSDSGFYLCAWSAGANTEAFFGQGTRLTVV.

This clonotype was observed at least ten times. This chain connects TRBV12-3 or TRBV12-4 to TRBJ2-2; D might be TRBD1 (6 bases). The CDR3 consists of 17 residues. Trimming cost V 7 bases and J 1 base, with 19 bases left between them. For the CDR3, the DNA is TGTGCCAGCACTTTCCAGCAAACGGGACAGAACACCGGGGAGCTGTTTTTT. Protein product: CASTFQQTGQNTGELFF.

This clonotype was seen many times. The V call is TRBV6-1, the J call TRBJ2-5, with 10 bases identical to TRBD2. The junction had 10 bases not matched to a gene; V was cut back by 4 bases and J by 5 bases. Germline V gene sequence: CDR1 MNHNS, CDR2 SASEGT. The CDR3 runs to 16 residues. The CDR3 nucleotides are TGTGCCAGCAGTGCATCAGCGGGGGGGCCCGGGGAGACCCAGTACTTC. Its protein product is CASSASAGGPGETQYF.

In its sample, this clonotype was seen many times. The CDR3 coding sequence is TGTGCCAGCAGTTACGTCCGGGGGACTGGGGAGCTGTTTTTT. Protein sequence: CASSYVRGTGELFF. The V call is TRBV6-6, the J call TRBJ2-2, with D possibly being TRBD2 (6 bases). The germline CDR1 and CDR2 sequences are MNHNY and SVGAGI (reference sequence). The CDR3 extends over 14 amino acids. V dropped 2 bases and J dropped 8 bases, with 12 bases sitting between them.

This clonotype was recorded many times. V gene TRBV6-2 or TRBV6-3 combines with J gene TRBJ2-5; TRBD2 matches at 8 bases. From germline, CDR1 is MNHEY and CDR2 SVGEGT. Trimming cost V 11 bases and J 5 bases; bases outside gene matches: 10. This CDR3 has 13 residues. The CDR3 region has the DNA TGTGCCCAGCCGGGGGGGCCTCGGGAGACCCAGTACTTC. Encoded protein: CAQPGGPRETQYF.